This passage covers 31 T cell receptor beta chains from one sample sequenced in a study of identical twins. Using its own MiXCR run on the 5' RACE reads, TCRdb lists one record per CDR3 protein. The table includes about 200,000 distinct CDR3 sequences, less than 9.5% detected once. The sequenced material came from memory (CD45RO+) T cells sorted from blood. The source is a woman aged 18-29 years in good health.

The chain has TRBV20-1 and TRBJ2-1; no clear D. CDR1 and CDR2 from the germline V gene are DFQATT and SNEGSKA (reference sequence). The CDR3 runs 13 residues. Trimming shortened V by 4 bases and J by 0 bases, and 7 bases separated the two germline ends. CDR3 region: CSATVASYNEQFF. The CDR3 DNA is TGCAGTGCTACGGTTGCCTCCTACAATGAGCAGTTCTTC.

This clonotype appeared a few times. The chain is built from TRBV25-1 and TRBJ2-7; 12 positions match TRBD1. J was trimmed by 7 bases and V by 1 base; bases with no gene match: 5. The germline V gene encodes CDR1 MGHDK and CDR2 SYGVNS. The CDR3 consists of 15 residues. CDR3 coding DNA: TGTGCCAGCAGTGAATCCGGGACAGGGGGCTGGGAGCAGTACTTC. Its translation is CASSESGTGGWEQYF.

This clonotype was picked up a small number of times. V usage is TRBV29-1 and J usage is TRBJ2-1, with 8 bases fitting TRBD2. Germline values: CDR1 SQVTM, CDR2 ANQGSEA. The CDR3 extends over 15 amino acids. The V segment lost 7 bases and the J segment 11 bases; nucleotides outside the gene matches: 19. Here the CDR3 reads CSATPGGSSVGKQFF. The CDR3 coding sequence is TGCAGCGCCACCCCGGGGGGGTCGTCGGTGGGTAAGCAGTTCTTC.

The chain uses TRBV20-1 and TRBJ1-1; unclear D gene. Germline-derived CDR1 and CDR2 are DFQATT and SNEGSKA (reference sequence). V was cut by 1 base and J by 0 bases, with 9 bases left in between. CDR3 size: 14 residues. In DNA, the CDR3 is TGCAGTGCTAGAGTTTGGAGTATGAACACTGAAGCTTTCTTT. This encodes CSARVWSMNTEAFF.

This clonotype was recorded a few times. The V call is TRBV4-1, the J call TRBJ2-1; TRBD2 aligns across 9 bases. There are 20 residues in the CDR3. Germline V gene sequence: CDR1 MGHRA, CDR2 YSYEKL. The V gene end was trimmed by 0 bases and the J gene end by 7 bases; junction bases not matched to a gene: 19. The CDR3 DNA reads as TGCGCCAGCAGCCAAGATAGGTATGGTAGCGGGAGTTTGTCAAGGAATGAGCAGTTCTTC. Its translation is CASSQDRYGSGSLSRNEQFF.

This clonotype was recorded at least ten times. CDR3 nucleotides: TGTGCCACCGGGAGGTACCCCTCCTCTCTGAGCCCCGGGGAGCTGTTTTTT. It yields the protein CATGRYPSSLSPGELFF. This rearrangement joins TRBV12-3 or TRBV12-4 to TRBJ2-2; 7 positions agree with TRBD2. The CDR3 runs 17 residues. Trimming removed 10 bases from V and 6 bases from J; junction bases left unmatched: 20.

This clonotype appeared a few times. This chain connects TRBV5-1 to TRBJ2-2, with D possibly matching TRBD2 (5 bases). The germline V gene has CDR1 SGHRS and CDR2 YFSETQ. CDR3 length: 14 residues. V gave up 3 bases and J gave up 5 bases, with 11 bases separating them. The CDR3 sequence is CASSSSPGTGELFF. The CDR3 coding sequence is TGCGCCAGCAGCTCATCCCCGGGGACCGGGGAGCTGTTTTTT.

The chain joins TRBV12-3 or TRBV12-4 to TRBJ2-1; TRBD1 aligns across 9 bases. This CDR3 spans 11 amino acids. V lost 6 bases and J lost 11; bases outside the gene matches: 2. CDR3 sequence reads: CASRGQGKQFF. CDR3 nucleotides: TGTGCCAGCAGGGGACAGGGTAAGCAGTTCTTC.

This clonotype was found a few times. V is TRBV12-1 and J is TRBJ2-3; TRBD2, the table's D call, lacks a check against the DNA. TRBV12-1 constitutes a pseudogene. This CDR3 contains 16 residues. The CDR3 DNA reads as TGTGCCAGCAGCCTTGGAGAGACTAGCGGAACAGATACGCAGTATTTT. Translating it yields CASSLGETSGTDTQYF.

There are a few counts of this clonotype. J is TRBJ1-2 and V is TRBV12-3 or TRBV12-4; 7 positions match TRBD1. The CDR3 extends over 13 amino acids. Trimming at V came to 3 bases and at J to 6 bases, leaving 4 bases not matched to a gene. CDR3 residues: CASSLGTEHGYTF. In nucleotides, the CDR3 is TGTGCCAGCAGTTTGGGGACAGAACATGGCTACACCTTC.

This clonotype came up a few times. The rearrangement joins TRBV6-5 to TRBJ2-7; no clear D gene. The CDR3 is made up of 15 amino acids. The V and J ends lost 2 bases and 3 bases respectively, with 14 bases between them. Germline loops: CDR1 MNHEY, CDR2 SVGAGI. In nucleotides, the CDR3 is TGTGCCAGCAGTTACGGGGTCCCGAACATCTACGAGCAGTACTTC. This gives the protein CASSYGVPNIYEQYF.

This clonotype was counted between two and nine times. The rearrangement links TRBV10-3 to TRBJ1-1, with unresolved D. Germline V gives CDR1 ENHRY, CDR2 SYGVKD. V lost 0 bases and J 11 bases, leaving 13 bases between the germline ends. The CDR3 has 13 amino acids. The CDR3 DNA is TGTGCCATCAGTGAGTCGCGTCGGAGGGAGGCTTTCTTT. Translated: CAISESRRREAFF.

V gene TRBV24-1 combines with J gene TRBJ2-1; TRBD2 matches 9 bases. The CDR3 runs to 15 residues. CDR1 is KGHDR and CDR2 is SFDVKD in the germline V gene. J was trimmed by 7 bases and V by 2 bases; bases with no gene match: 5. The DNA of the CDR3 is TGTGCCACCAGTGATTCTTCTAGCGGGAATAATGAGCAGTTCTTC. The encoded protein is CATSDSSSGNNEQFF.

This clonotype was counted only a few times. V usage is TRBV5-1 and J usage is TRBJ2-7, with D hard to call. Between the trimmed V and J ends, which lost 4 bases and 3 bases, there was a span of 17 bases. CDR1 and CDR2 from the germline V gene are SGHRS and YFSETQ. This CDR3 spans 15 amino acids. DNA for the CDR3: TGCGCCAGCAGCACAAATCCCCAGGAACTCTACGAGCAGTACTTC. Translation: CASSTNPQELYEQYF.

This clonotype was recorded many times. The genes are TRBV6-4 and TRBJ2-7; TRBD2 agrees at 14 bases. This CDR3 spans 14 amino acids. CDR1 and CDR2 from the germline V gene are MRHNA and SNTAGT. Trimming took 2 bases from V and 6 from J; bases not matched to a gene: 0. This CDR3 is CASSDGTSGSEQYF. The DNA of the CDR3 is TGTGCCAGCAGTGACGGGACTAGCGGGAGCGAGCAGTACTTC.

This clonotype came up a few times. The rearrangement uses TRBV6-5 and TRBJ1-1; 8 nucleotides match TRBD1. Looked up from germline, CDR1 is MNHEY and CDR2 is SVGAGI. This CDR3 has 15 residues. V dropped 4 bases and J dropped 1; count of bases not matched to a gene: 5. In DNA form, the CDR3 reads TGTGCCAGCAGTTCGTTAGGGACAGGGAACACTGAAGCTTTCTTT. It yields the protein CASSSLGTGNTEAFF.

This chain links TRBV6-6 with TRBJ2-3, with a possible D match to TRBD2 (6 bases). The CDR3 has 13 amino acids. Germline V gives CDR1 MNHNY, CDR2 SVGAGI (reference sequence). Trimming removed 4 bases at V and 6 bases at J, with 11 bases between. This CDR3 is CASSFEGRDTQYF. As DNA, the CDR3 is TGTGCCAGCAGTTTTGAGGGGAGGGATACGCAGTATTTT.

The J gene is TRBJ2-3, the V gene TRBV29-1; possible D gene TRBD2, 7 bases. V was shortened by 6 bases and J by 8 bases, with 24 bases between the two germline ends. Germline CDR1 reads SQVTM; CDR2 reads ANQGSEA. The CDR3 is 15 amino acids. The CDR3 loop is CSVRTIGGHEGTQYF. The CDR3 DNA is TGCAGCGTCCGGACCATCGGGGGGCACGAAGGTACGCAGTATTTT.

The J gene is TRBJ2-2, the V gene TRBV5-1; 7 nucleotides line up with TRBD2. From germline, CDR1 is SGHRS and CDR2 YFSETQ. Germline trimming cut 7 bases from V and 0 bases from J; bases unmatched to any gene: 6. The CDR3 has 15 residues. Written as DNA, the CDR3 is TGCGCCAGCGGCGGACTAGGGTCGAACACCGGGGAGCTGTTTTTT. Translating it yields CASGGLGSNTGELFF.

This clonotype has only a few counts. This chain links TRBV20-1 with TRBJ1-2; weak D call: TRBD1 (5 bases). Trimming cost V 4 bases and J 7 bases, with 16 bases left between them. CDR1 DFQATT and CDR2 SNEGSKA come from the germline V gene (reference sequence). This CDR3 contains 13 residues. The CDR3 region is CSAKPPAGIGYTF. In nucleotides, the CDR3 is TGCAGTGCTAAACCCCCGGCAGGGATTGGCTACACCTTC.

This clonotype was counted only a few times. The chain uses TRBV27 and TRBJ1-6, with 12 bases identical to TRBD1. Germline V gives CDR1 MNHEY, CDR2 SMNVEV (reference sequence). V trimming: 6 bases; J trimming: 9 bases; junction bases outside the gene matches: 0. The CDR3 spans 13 residues. The CDR3 loop reads CASRGQGASPLHF. DNA of the CDR3: TGTGCCAGCAGGGGACAGGGGGCTTCACCCCTCCACTTT.

This sequence joins TRBV6-5 and TRBJ2-1; 9 positions match TRBD2. V lost 0 bases, J lost 5 bases, and 2 bases stayed unmatched. CDR1 is MNHEY and CDR2 is SVGAGI in the germline V gene. This CDR3 has 15 residues. The CDR3 sequence: CASSYSSGRNNEQFF. CDR3 nucleotide sequence: TGTGCCAGCAGTTACTCTAGCGGGAGAAACAATGAGCAGTTCTTC.

This clonotype appeared many times. This rearrangement joins TRBV12-3 or TRBV12-4 to TRBJ1-1, with D tentatively TRBD1 (5 bases). The CDR3 is 13 amino acids. Trimming took 6 bases from V and 4 from J, leaving 12 bases between them. CDR3 sequence: CASRDTRSTEAFF. The DNA of the CDR3 is TGTGCCAGCAGGGACACCCGCAGCACTGAAGCTTTCTTT.

This clonotype was observed many times. J is TRBJ1-5 and V is TRBV5-1; tentative D call: TRBD1 (5 bases). The CDR3 totals 14 residues. V was shortened by 4 bases and J by 3 bases, with 11 bases between the two germline ends. CDR1 is SGHRS, CDR2 YFSETQ, per germline. CDR3 residues: CASSLPGHNQPQHF. For the CDR3, the DNA is TGCGCCAGCAGCCTGCCAGGGCACAATCAGCCCCAGCATTTT.

This clonotype came up many times. The chain has TRBV10-3 and TRBJ2-3, with 7 bases aligning to TRBD1. CDR1 and CDR2 from the germline V gene are ENHRY and SYGVKD. V trimming: 4 bases; J trimming: 4 bases; junction bases outside the gene matches: 5. CDR3 length: 14 residues. The chain's CDR3 is CAISGQGRADTQYF. The CDR3 nucleotides read TGTGCCATCAGTGGACAGGGAAGGGCAGATACGCAGTATTTT.

This clonotype was seen only a few times. This chain joins TRBV5-6 and TRBJ2-1, with D possibly being TRBD2 (6 bases). The germline gives CDR1 SGHDT, CDR2 YYEEEE. With 4 bases removed from V and 2 bases from J, the gap between germline ends came to 16 bases. This CDR3 has 16 residues. CDR3 in amino acids: CASSRYGGSPYNEQFF. The DNA for the CDR3 is TGTGCCAGCAGCCGGTACGGGGGTTCCCCCTACAATGAGCAGTTCTTC.

The genes are TRBV9 and TRBJ2-7, with 7 bases that match TRBD1. CDR3 size: 14 residues. V lost 0 bases and J lost 8; bases outside the gene matches: 8. Germline assignment: CDR1 SGDLS and CDR2 YYNGEE. The CDR3 DNA is TGTGCCAGCAGCGTAGGGGGGACAGCTACGCAGCAGTACTTC. Translated: CASSVGGTATQQYF.

V gene TRBV15 combines with J gene TRBJ2-7, with 8 bases identical to TRBD1. Trimming at V came to 1 base and at J to 4 bases, leaving 9 bases not matched to a gene. This CDR3 has 16 residues. From germline, CDR1 is LNHNV and CDR2 YYDKDF (reference sequence). The CDR3 here is CATSRGGAGGRYEQYF. In DNA form, the CDR3 reads TGTGCCACCAGCAGAGGGGGGGCAGGGGGCCGGTACGAGCAGTACTTC.

The sample holds many counts of this clonotype. The chain's CDR3 is CASTGNTEAFF. CDR3 in DNA: TGTGCTTCGACAGGGAACACTGAAGCTTTCTTT. V usage is TRBV19 and J usage is TRBJ1-1; D may be TRBD1 (6 bases). Germline V gene data show CDR1 as LNHDA and CDR2 as SQIVND (reference sequence). The CDR3 contains 11 residues.

This clonotype was detected a few times. The chain carries TRBV12-3 or TRBV12-4 and TRBJ1-2, with a weak D call TRBD1 (6 bases). The CDR3 length is 15 residues. Trimming pared 6 bases from V and 0 bases from J, leaving 14 bases between. This CDR3 reads CASRVHRVANYGYTF. The CDR3 DNA is TGTGCCAGCAGAGTCCACAGGGTAGCTAACTATGGCTACACCTTC.

The J gene is TRBJ1-1, the V gene TRBV3-1, with TRBD1 as a possible D gene (5 bases). This CDR3 contains 14 residues. Germline values: CDR1 LGHDT, CDR2 YNNKEL (reference sequence). V was pared by 3 bases and J by 6 bases, with 14 bases between. This chain's CDR3 is CASSHNGGSSEAFF. The CDR3 nucleotides read TGTGCCAGCAGCCACAATGGGGGTTCGTCTGAAGCTTTCTTT.